The rows below give T cell receptor beta chains drawn from one sample of a study of T cell responses to AZD1222 COVID-19 vaccine. Libraries were prepared by immunoSEQ multiplex PCR; TCRdb keeps only in-frame clonotypes and omits some of them. The table records around 130,000 clones, approximately 93% of them present only once. This specimen consisted of peripheral blood, obtained on day 0 of AZD1222 vaccination. Receptors originate from an adult in good health. Each CDR3 is given with its conserved first and last residue. The D gene is left open where the match is weak. The listing skips clone size in some rows; elsewhere it reads once, few, many or a size class.

d_call	clone_size	j_call	v_call	cdr3_aa	cdr3_nt
.	.	TRBJ2-7	TRBV3-1/TRBV3-2	CASSPGIGYEQYF	TGTGCCAGCAGCCCAGGGATAGGCTACGAGCAGTACTTC
.	.	TRBJ2-2	TRBV19	CASSNHGGRGELFF	TGTGCCAGTAGTAACCATGGGGGGCGAGGGGAGCTGTTTTTT
.	.	TRBJ1-1	TRBV6-1	CASSDGGSTEAFF	TGTGCCAGCAGTGATGGGGGGAGCACTGAAGCTTTCTTT
.	.	TRBJ2-3	TRBV5-1	CASSTRDTQYF	TGCGCCAGCAGCACAAGAGATACGCAGTATTTT
.	.	TRBJ1-1	TRBV7-9	CAISSAGPNTEAFF	TGTGCCATCTCGTCGGCAGGGCCGAACACTGAAGCTTTCTTT
TRBD2	.	TRBJ2-5	TRBV18	CASSLGLAGDGETQYF	TGTGCCAGCTCACTGGGACTAGCGGGAGATGGAGAGACCCAGTACTTC
.	.	TRBJ2-7	TRBV27	CASSSSSHYEQYF	TGTGCCAGCAGCTCCTCTTCCCACTACGAGCAGTACTTC
.	.	TRBJ1-6	TRBV4-2	CASSQIDSPNSPLHF	TGTGCCAGCAGCCAAATCGACAGTCCTAATTCACCCCTCCACTTT
.	.	TRBJ1-4	TRBV12-1	CASSFLFRGEKLFF	TGTGCCAGCAGCTTTTTATTCCGGGGGGAAAAACTGTTTTTT
TRBD1	.	TRBJ2-2	TRBV27	CASSRGQGSWPNTGELFF	TGTGCCAGCAGTAGGGGACAGGGGAGTTGGCCGAACACCGGGGAGCTGTTTTTT
TRBD1	.	TRBJ2-7	TRBV6-1	CASSETFTGGNSYEQYF	TGTGCCAGCAGTGAAACATTTACAGGGGGTAATTCCTACGAGCAGTACTTC
.	.	TRBJ1-2	TRBV15	CATSRDFVGYTF	TGTGCCACCAGCAGAGATTTCGTTGGCTACACCTTC
.	.	TRBJ2-2	TRBV6-1	CASSEASHTGELFF	TGTGCCAGCAGTGAAGCCTCGCACACCGGGGAGCTGTTTTTT
TRBD2	.	TRBJ2-7	TRBV7-2	CASSLESREGYEQYF	TGTGCCAGCAGCTTAGAGTCTCGGGAGGGCTACGAGCAGTACTTC
TRBD2	.	TRBJ2-5	TRBV19	CASSIGLAGSETQYF	TGTGCCAGTAGTATTGGGCTAGCGGGATCGGAGACCCAGTACTTC
TRBD1	.	TRBJ1-2	TRBV28	CASSPPGQNYGYTF	TGTGCCAGCAGCCCGCCGGGACAGAACTATGGCTACACCTTC
.	.	TRBJ2-2	TRBV3-1/TRBV3-2	CASSQTGELFF	TGTGCCAGCAGCCAAACCGGGGAGCTGTTTTTT
TRBD2	.	TRBJ2-5	TRBV4-3	CASSPRGSGRLETQYF	TGCGCCAGCAGCCCCAGGGGGAGCGGGAGGCTAGAGACCCAGTACTTC
TRBD2	.	TRBJ2-7	TRBV6-5	CATTSSGDYEQYF	TGTGCCACTACCTCTAGCGGGGACTACGAGCAGTACTTC
.	.	TRBJ2-1	TRBV29-1	CSVVWGLYNEQFF	TGCAGCGTTGTTTGGGGACTCTACAATGAGCAGTTCTTC
.	few	TRBJ1-1	TRBV20-1	CSAGGNTEAFF	TGCAGTGCTGGGGGGAACACTGAAGCTTTCTTT
TRBD1	.	TRBJ2-3	TRBV4-1	CASSPRPGQLTDTQYF	TGCGCCAGCAGCCCACGACCGGGACAGCTCACAGATACGCAGTATTTT
TRBD2	.	TRBJ2-7	TRBV14	CASSQGLAGVHEQYF	TGTGCCAGCAGCCAAGGACTAGCGGGAGTCCACGAGCAGTACTTC
TRBD1	once	TRBJ1-2	TRBV30	CAWSVGQGAGYTF	TGTGCCTGGAGTGTAGGACAGGGCGCTGGCTACACCTTC
.	once	TRBJ1-1	TRBV5-6	CASSLKLGRGEAFF	TGTGCCAGCAGCTTGAAGCTCGGGAGGGGTGAAGCTTTCTTT
.	.	TRBJ2-7	TRBV2	CASSEGGRPTYEQYF	TGTGCCAGCAGTGAAGGAGGTCGGCCCACCTACGAGCAGTACTTC
.	.	TRBJ2-3	TRBV28	CASSLRDSRTDTQYF	TGTGCCAGCAGTTTAAGGGACTCCCGCACAGATACGCAGTATTTT
.	.	TRBJ2-5	TRBV6-5	CASSYPSGGTQYF	TGTGCCAGCAGTTACCCTTCCGGGGGGACCCAGTACTTC
TRBD1	.	TRBJ1-5	TRBV30	CAWNRGNQPQHF	TGTGCCTGGAACAGGGGTAATCAGCCCCAGCATTTT
.	.	TRBJ1-4	TRBV19	CASSQLTNEKLFF	TGTGCCAGTAGTCAATTAACTAATGAAAAACTGTTTTTT
.	.	TRBJ1-4	TRBV7-9	CASSLGGPLVEKLFF	TGTGCCAGCAGCTTAGGTGGTCCGCTTGTGGAAAAACTGTTTTTT
.	.	TRBJ1-1	TRBV9	CASSGDGAGGEAFF	TGTGCCAGCAGCGGGGACGGCGCGGGTGGTGAAGCTTTCTTT
.	.	TRBJ2-2	TRBV28	CASRRDRTNTGELFF	TGTGCCAGCAGAAGAGACAGGACCAACACCGGGGAGCTGTTTTTT
.	few	TRBJ1-6	TRBV5-1	CASSPLSPSSYNSPLHF	TGCGCCAGCAGCCCTCTGAGCCCCAGCTCCTATAATTCACCCCTCCACTTT
.	.	TRBJ2-6	TRBV18	CASSSRDVGEGANVLTF	TGTGCCAGCTCCTCAAGGGACGTCGGTGAGGGGGCCAACGTCCTGACTTTC
.	.	TRBJ2-3	TRBV3-1/TRBV3-2	CASSQAGGTDTQYF	TGTGCCAGCAGCCAAGCGGGCGGCACAGATACGCAGTATTTT
.	once	TRBJ2-1	TRBV9	CASSVRPSESDEQFF	TGTGCCAGCAGCGTACGGCCCTCCGAGAGCGATGAGCAGTTCTTC
.	.	TRBJ2-3	TRBV2	CASASERTDTQYF	TGTGCCAGCGCTAGCGAGCGCACAGATACGCAGTATTTT
TRBD1	.	TRBJ1-2	TRBV6-1	CASSERTGNYGYTF	TGTGCCAGCAGTGAAAGGACAGGGAACTATGGCTACACCTTC
.	.	TRBJ1-2	TRBV9	CASSAVGFGYTF	TGTGCCAGCAGCGCCGTCGGGTTTGGCTACACCTTC
.	.	TRBJ1-5	TRBV3-1/TRBV3-2	CASSDRDGNQPQHF	TGTGCCAGCAGCGATCGGGACGGTAATCAGCCCCAGCATTTT
.	.	TRBJ1-2	TRBV28	CASSSPGGRDYGYTF	TGTGCCAGCAGTTCCCCGGGAGGGAGAGACTATGGCTACACCTTC
.	.	TRBJ2-7	TRBV7-9	CASRRDSGRGEQYF	TGTGCCAGCAGGAGGGACAGCGGGAGAGGCGAGCAGTACTTC
TRBD1	.	TRBJ1-2	TRBV4-1	CASSQLAGGYGYTF	TGCGCCAGCAGCCAATTGGCAGGGGGCTATGGCTACACCTTC
TRBD2	.	TRBJ2-3	TRBV19	CASSIEGTSGRADTQYF	TGTGCCAGTAGTATAGAGGGGACTAGCGGGCGCGCAGATACGCAGTATTTT
TRBD1	.	TRBJ2-5	TRBV20-1	CSASFLTGVGETQYF	TGCAGTGCTAGTTTCCTCACAGGGGTGGGAGAGACCCAGTACTTC
.	.	TRBJ2-1	TRBV29-1	CSVGRGEPSNEQFF	TGCAGCGTTGGAAGGGGGGAGCCCTCCAATGAGCAGTTCTTC
.	.	TRBJ1-6	TRBV30	CAWSVRGVSSYNSPLHF	TGTGCCTGGAGTGTACGGGGGGTCAGCTCCTATAATTCACCCCTCCACTTT
.	.	TRBJ1-2	TRBV5-5	CASSLSGGAHYGYTF	TGTGCCAGCAGCTTGAGCGGCGGGGCACACTATGGCTACACCTTC
.	.	TRBJ1-5	TRBV2	CASSVWFSNQPQHF	TGTGCCAGCAGTGTGTGGTTCAGCAATCAGCCCCAGCATTTT
TRBD1	once	TRBJ2-2	TRBV9	CASSRSPTGGGELFF	TGTGCCAGCAGCAGGAGTCCTACAGGGGGCGGGGAGCTGTTTTTT
.	.	TRBJ2-2	TRBV7-2	CASSLAQGRTGELFF	TGTGCCAGCAGCTTAGCGCAGGGGCGGACCGGGGAGCTGTTTTTT
TRBD2	once	TRBJ2-5	TRBV15	CATSRSSSGRAGETQYF	TGTGCCACCAGCAGATCATCTAGCGGGAGGGCCGGAGAGACCCAGTACTTC